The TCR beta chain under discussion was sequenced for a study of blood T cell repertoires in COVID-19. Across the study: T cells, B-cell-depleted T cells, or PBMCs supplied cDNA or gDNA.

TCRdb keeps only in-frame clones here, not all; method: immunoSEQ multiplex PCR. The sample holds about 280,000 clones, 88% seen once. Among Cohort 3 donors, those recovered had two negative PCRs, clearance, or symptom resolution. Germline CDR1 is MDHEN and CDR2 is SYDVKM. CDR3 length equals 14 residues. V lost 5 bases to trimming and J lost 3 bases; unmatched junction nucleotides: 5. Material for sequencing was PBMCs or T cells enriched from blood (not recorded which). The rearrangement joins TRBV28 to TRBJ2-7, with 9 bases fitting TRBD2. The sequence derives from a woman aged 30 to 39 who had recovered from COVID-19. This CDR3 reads CASSPSGAHYEQYF. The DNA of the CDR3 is TGTGCCAGCAGTCCTAGCGGGGCCCACTACGAGCAGTACTTC.